This record looks at one T cell receptor beta chain sequence and its context. Here immunoSEQ multiplex PCR was the method, and the copy in TCRdb shows in-frame clones only, minus some. The sample has approximately 490,000 clones, 75% to 85% seen once. This sample was taken from a study of shared T cell receptors in the human thymus. Germline V CDR1 and CDR2: KGHSH, LQKENI. Trimming removed 2 bases from V and 6 bases from J, with 10 bases in between. The CDR3 is 13 amino acids. These same data were also listed under a study on human thymus T cells.

The source is a boy under two years old with a congenital heart defect. This rearrangement joins TRBV18 to TRBJ1-2; no clear D. Sequenced sample: thymocytes. As DNA, the CDR3 is TGTGCCAGCTCACCATGGGCAGACCATGGCTACACCTTC. Translated, it gives CASSPWADHGYTF.